The 25 T cell receptor beta chains below come from one sample, sequenced in a study of cytomegalovirus exposure and HLA in healthy donors. Both 60 Vbeta primers and 13 Jbeta primers went into the PCR. Sequenced by immunoSEQ multiplex PCR; TCRdb stores in-frame clones only, minus some. The table has about 190,000 clones, roughly 76% seen once. Sequencing input: PBMCs. The origin of the receptors is a man aged 35 to 55 in good health and CMV-seropositive.

The chain joins TRBV9 to TRBJ2-2; TRBD2 matches 11 bases. The germline CDR1 and CDR2 sequences are SGDLS and YYNGEE. The CDR3 contains 15 residues. Trimming cost V 5 bases and J 2 bases; bases outside gene matches: 2. CDR3 amino acids: CASSSGGANTGELFF. CDR3 in DNA: TGTGCCAGCAGTAGCGGGGGGGCTAACACCGGGGAGCTGTTTTTT.

The V gene is TRBV21-1, the J gene TRBJ1-2; the table's D call, TRBD1, was not checked against the DNA. TRBV21-1 is classified as a pseudogene. The CDR3 runs 15 residues. The CDR3 DNA follows: TGTGCCAGCAGCCTCCGGGACAGGGGGTCTCATGGCTACACCTTC. This encodes CASSLRDRGSHGYTF.

This clone was seen a few times. The CDR3 is CASSQEGAGGRKSYEQYF. Here the CDR3 DNA reads TGCGCCAGCAGCCAAGAAGGGGCAGGGGGCCGAAAATCCTACGAGCAGTACTTC. This rearrangement joins TRBV4-1 to TRBJ2-7; TRBD1 agrees at 8 bases. V shed 0 bases, J shed 1 base, and the junction held 11 bases outside the gene matches. The CDR3 runs 18 residues. The germline gives CDR1 MGHRA, CDR2 YSYEKL.

The V call is TRBV4-3, the J call TRBJ1-2, with 8 bases that match TRBD1. V shed 3 bases and J 4 bases; nucleotides not matched to a gene: 7. This CDR3 has 15 amino acids. Germline-derived CDR1 and CDR2 are LGHNA and YSLEER. In nucleotides, the CDR3 is TGCGCCAGCAGCCACGACAGGGGTCCCCGCTATGGCTACACCTTC. It is translated as CASSHDRGPRYGYTF.

V usage is TRBV5-4 and J usage is TRBJ2-5, with D perhaps matching TRBD2 (7 bases). The CDR3 spans 14 residues. The germline V gene encodes CDR1 SGHNT and CDR2 YYREEE (reference sequence). V dropped 3 bases and J dropped 5 bases, with 14 bases sitting between them. CDR3 bases: TGTGCCAGCAGCTCGGGGGGCTCAGCGGAGACCCAGTACTTC. Translation: CASSSGGSAETQYF.

CDR3 DNA sequence: TGTGCCTGGAACGGAGGGGCAAGCTCCTACGAGCAGTACTTC. Residues: CAWNGGASSYEQYF. This chain uses TRBV30 with TRBJ2-7; TRBD2 is a possible D gene (6 bases). The germline V gene has CDR1 GTSNPN and CDR2 SVGIG (reference sequence). V was shortened by 4 bases and J by 0 bases, with 13 bases between the two germline ends. CDR3 length: 14 residues.

The gene calls are TRBV7-3 and TRBJ1-1, with D perhaps TRBD1 (5 bases). The CDR3 is made up of 15 amino acids. The germline V gene has CDR1 SGHTA and CDR2 FQGTGA. Trimming stripped 5 bases from V and 0 bases from J, with 13 bases between. CDR3 in DNA: TGTGCCAGCAGCCCAATGGGGGGAATGAACACTGAAGCTTTCTTT. Protein: CASSPMGGMNTEAFF. Full variable domain (outside the CDR3, taken from reference TRBV7-3 and TRBJ1-1): GAGVSQTPSNKVTEKGKYVELRCDPISGHTALYWYRQSLGQGPEFLIYFQGTGAADDSGLPNDRFFAVRPEGSVSTLKIQRTERGDSAVYLCASSPMGGMNTEAFFGQGTRLTVV.

The chain links TRBV19 to TRBJ2-7, with TRBD1 as a possible D gene (7 bases). V was cut by 3 bases and J by 7 bases, with 16 bases left in between. From germline, CDR1 is LNHDA and CDR2 SQIVND (reference sequence). This CDR3 spans 14 amino acids. CDR3 sequence (DNA): TGTGCCAGTAGTATCGGAGGGGGCCCCCGTGAGCAGTACTTC. Amino acid sequence: CASSIGGGPREQYF.

The rearrangement links TRBV30 to TRBJ2-5, with TRBD2 as a possible D gene (6 bases). Between the trimmed V and J ends, which lost 0 bases and 5 bases, there was a span of 10 bases. CDR3 length: 13 residues. Germline values: CDR1 GTSNPN, CDR2 SVGIG (reference sequence). CDR3 protein: CAWSVRGVETQYF. The CDR3 DNA reads TGTGCCTGGAGTGTACGCGGGGTTGAGACCCAGTACTTC.

The rearrangement links TRBV9 to TRBJ2-3; TRBD1 matches at 7 bases. The J segment lost 2 bases and the V segment lost 3 bases, leaving 6 bases of the junction unmatched. The CDR3 sequence is 15 residues long. CDR1 is SGDLS and CDR2 is YYNGEE in the germline V gene. Here the CDR3 reads CASSARQGDTDTQYF. CDR3 nucleotide sequence: TGTGCCAGCAGCGCCCGACAGGGTGACACAGATACGCAGTATTTT.

V gene TRBV18 combines with J gene TRBJ2-7, with D tentatively TRBD1 (6 bases). The germline CDR1 and CDR2 sequences are KGHSH and LQKENI. V lost 2 bases and J 6 bases, leaving 8 bases between the germline ends. The CDR3 sequence is 12 residues long. The DNA of the CDR3 is TGTGCCAGCTCACCAGAGGGGGTCGAGCAGTACTTC. It encodes CASSPEGVEQYF.

This chain's CDR3 is CASSPPTGALNTEAFF. In DNA, the CDR3 is TGTGCCAGCTCACCACCGACAGGGGCCTTGAACACTGAAGCTTTCTTT. The chain couples TRBV18 to TRBJ1-1; 8 bases line up with TRBD1. The trim removed 0 bases at V and 0 bases at J, leaving 3 bases unmatched. This CDR3 is built from 16 residues. Germline CDR1 reads KGHSH; CDR2 reads LQKENI.

J is TRBJ2-1 and V is TRBV10-1; TRBD1 matches 11 bases. Germline V CDR1 and CDR2: WNHNN, SYGVQD (reference sequence). V dropped 0 bases and J dropped 1; count of bases not matched to a gene: 14. CDR3 length equals 21 residues. The CDR3 DNA reads TGCGCCAGCAGTGAGTCACAATTTTCCCGGGACAGGGGGAAATCCTACAATGAGCAGTTCTTC. Encoded protein: CASSESQFSRDRGKSYNEQFF.

The V call is TRBV5-8, the J call TRBJ1-1; unclear D gene. The CDR3 extends over 12 amino acids. Trimming removed 7 bases at V and 5 bases at J, with 12 bases between. Germline CDR1 is SGHTS and CDR2 is YDEGEE. Written as DNA, the CDR3 is TGTGCCAGCCCCCCCGGTGAGACTGAAGCTTTCTTT. Residues: CASPPGETEAFF.

Regarding this clone: One junction end disagrees with the germline gene, perhaps due to a read error. This rearrangement joins TRBV7-7 to TRBJ2-2, with TRBD2 matching over 7 bases. Germline V gene sequence: CDR1 SSHAT, CDR2 FNYEAQ (reference sequence). This CDR3 contains 15 residues. CDR3 DNA sequence: TGTGCTAGCAGCCAGGGAGGGGCCGGAACCGGGGAGCTGTTTTTT. As protein: CASSQGGAGTGELFF.

The chain recombines TRBV6-5 with TRBJ1-5; D is perhaps TRBD1 (5 bases). This CDR3 comprises 13 residues. V was pared by 2 bases and J by 5 bases, with 7 bases between. Germline V gives CDR1 MNHEY, CDR2 SVGAGI. CDR3 residues: CASSYDSYQPQHF. The CDR3 DNA is TGTGCCAGCAGTTACGACAGCTATCAGCCCCAGCATTTT.

This chain connects TRBV29-1 to TRBJ2-3, with D unclear. CDR3 length equals 10 residues. Between the trimmed V and J ends, which lost 4 bases and 6 bases, there was a span of 5 bases. Germline CDR1 and CDR2: SQVTM and ANQGSEA. The CDR3 DNA reads TGCAGCGTTGTCGTCGATACGCAGTATTTT. This sequence encodes CSVVVDTQYF.

This clone appeared once. The V call is TRBV27, the J call TRBJ1-1; D gene unclear. Looked up from germline, CDR1 is MNHEY and CDR2 is SMNVEV (reference sequence). The V and J ends lost 3 bases and 1 base respectively, with 12 bases between them. The CDR3 is 15 residues long. The CDR3 spells CASSLAQTGNTEAFF. The CDR3 nucleotides read TGTGCCAGCAGTTTGGCCCAGACGGGGAACACTGAAGCTTTCTTT.

Here the CDR3 reads CASSFSTGGYEQYF. The CDR3 DNA follows: TGTGCCAGCAGCTTCTCGACAGGGGGCTACGAGCAGTACTTC. V usage is TRBV13 and J usage is TRBJ2-5; 9 nucleotides align to TRBD1. Matching the DNA end better, TRBJ2-7 makes the J call doubtful. The CDR3 is made up of 14 amino acids. The germline V gene has CDR1 PRHDT and CDR2 FYEKMQ (reference sequence).

The CDR3 DNA reads as TGTGCCAGCAGTGGCCGGGGGAGAATCCCAAGCTCTGGAAACACCATATATTTT. Translating it yields CASSGRGRIPSSGNTIYF. J is TRBJ1-3 and V is TRBV6-1; TRBD1 might be the D (5 bases). CDR3 length: 18 amino acids. From germline, CDR1 is MNHNS and CDR2 SASEGT. V dropped 4 bases and J dropped 0 bases, with 19 bases sitting between them.

The genes are TRBV6-6 and TRBJ1-2; 7 bases align to TRBD1. Germline V CDR1 and CDR2: MNHNY, SVGAGI (reference sequence). Unmatched junction bases numbered 14, after V lost 7 bases and J lost 6 bases. This CDR3 contains 15 residues. The CDR3 reads CASTLPTGWGDGYTF. In DNA, the CDR3 is TGTGCCAGCACCCTTCCGACAGGGTGGGGGGATGGCTACACCTTC.

The V call is TRBV6-5, the J call TRBJ1-4; 7 positions match TRBD1. J lost 7 bases, V lost 5 bases, and 10 bases had no gene match. The CDR3 has 15 residues. From germline, CDR1 is MNHEY and CDR2 SVGAGI. Here the CDR3 reads CASSGPGQRGEKLFF. CDR3 nucleotide sequence: TGTGCCAGCAGTGGGCCGGGACAGCGAGGTGAAAAACTGTTTTTT.

This chain connects TRBV28 to TRBJ2-7; TRBD1 matches 10 bases. The CDR3 totals 16 residues. The germline gives CDR1 MDHEN, CDR2 SYDVKM. V lost 4 bases to trimming and J lost 2 bases; unmatched junction nucleotides: 8. The CDR3 is CASSSPGTGATYEQYF. CDR3 DNA: TGTGCCAGCAGTTCTCCCGGGACAGGGGCCACCTACGAGCAGTACTTC.

This chain links TRBV4-2 with TRBJ1-1; the D gene is possibly TRBD1 (6 bases). CDR1 is LGHNA, CDR2 YNFKEQ, per germline. V was cut by 0 bases and J by 0 bases, with 14 bases left in between. This CDR3 has 17 residues. In DNA, the CDR3 is TGTGCCAGCAGCCAAGAATCCAGGGGCGAAATGAACACTGAAGCTTTCTTT. It yields the protein CASSQESRGEMNTEAFF.

This chain uses TRBV7-8 with TRBJ1-1; D may be TRBD1 (5 bases). The germline V gene encodes CDR1 SGHVS and CDR2 FQNEAQ. The germline V and J ends were trimmed by 0 bases and 10 bases, with 12 bases remaining between them. The CDR3 extends over 13 amino acids. CDR3 sequence: CASSLAEGRRAFF. The CDR3 bases are TGTGCCAGCAGCTTAGCGGAGGGGCGGAGAGCTTTCTTT.